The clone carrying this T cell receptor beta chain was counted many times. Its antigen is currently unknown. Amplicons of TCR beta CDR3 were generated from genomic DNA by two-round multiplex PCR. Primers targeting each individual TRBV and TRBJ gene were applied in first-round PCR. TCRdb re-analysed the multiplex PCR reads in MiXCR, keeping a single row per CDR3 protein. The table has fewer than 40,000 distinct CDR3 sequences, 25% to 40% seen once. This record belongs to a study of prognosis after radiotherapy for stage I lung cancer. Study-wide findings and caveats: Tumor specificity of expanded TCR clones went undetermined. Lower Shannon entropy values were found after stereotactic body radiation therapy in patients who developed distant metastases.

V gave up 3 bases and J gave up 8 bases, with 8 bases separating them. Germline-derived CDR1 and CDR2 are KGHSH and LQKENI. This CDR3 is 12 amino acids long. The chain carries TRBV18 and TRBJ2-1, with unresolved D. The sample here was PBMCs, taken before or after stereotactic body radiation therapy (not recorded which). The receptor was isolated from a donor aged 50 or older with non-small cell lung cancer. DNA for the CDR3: TGTGCCAGCTCACCCCGGACGGATGAGCAGTTCTTC. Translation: CASSPRTDEQFF.